This TCR beta chain was sequenced for a study of T cell changes during pregnancy in multiple sclerosis. This table comes from immunoSEQ multiplex PCR, and its TCRdb copy is limited to in-frame clones, with some not included. Of 57,000 or so clones detected, approximately 91% appear once; the ten largest clones hold 1.5% to 2%. The CDR3 extends over 15 amino acids. Germline CDR1 is MNHNY and CDR2 is SVGAGI (reference sequence). Trimming at V came to 8 bases and at J to 3 bases, leaving 13 bases not matched to a gene. Sequences were derived from peripheral blood, sampled in the first trimester of pregnancy. The chain combines TRBV6-6 with TRBJ2-7, with TRBD2 matching over 7 bases. This clonotype was sampled from a female donor with multiple sclerosis, enrolled in a pregnancy study. In nucleotides, the CDR3 is TGTGCCAGCGCTCGGGATGCGGGAGTCGGCTACGAGCAGTACTTC. It codes for CASARDAGVGYEQYF.